This TCR beta chain was obtained from a study of response to subunit inactivated influenza vaccine. A single record per CDR3 protein comes from TCRdb applying MiXCR to the RT-PCR reads. The data hold about 540,000 distinct CDR3 sequences, with 20% to 25% observed a single time. Trimming removed 3 bases at V and 2 bases at J, with 22 bases between. The CDR3 has 17 amino acids. Germline V CDR1 and CDR2: DFQATT, SNEGSKA (reference sequence). These data were also filed under a second study, of T cells expressing NK-cell markers. As reported in that work: 5'RACE template switching with UMIs produced the TCR beta cDNA. The study drew TCR beta repertoires from sorted CD3+CD56+NKG2C+, CD3+CD56+NKG2C- and CD3+CD56-NKG2C+ T cells. Several of the donors carried dominant NKG2C+ clonotypes that took up 1.0-7.0% of their CD8+ T cells. The HCMV specificity of the expanded NKG2C+ T cell clones stayed unresolved.

The TCR was taken from a man aged 50-59 years who received an inactivated influenza vaccine. Sample: CD4+ T cells sorted from PBMCs, taken 11 to 12 days after vaccination. The chain is built from TRBV20-1 and TRBJ1-1; D perhaps matches TRBD1 (6 bases). The CDR3 DNA reads TGCAGTGCTAGTCCGGGACAAAGGACCATTGGTAACACTGAAGCTTTCTTT. It encodes CSASPGQRTIGNTEAFF.